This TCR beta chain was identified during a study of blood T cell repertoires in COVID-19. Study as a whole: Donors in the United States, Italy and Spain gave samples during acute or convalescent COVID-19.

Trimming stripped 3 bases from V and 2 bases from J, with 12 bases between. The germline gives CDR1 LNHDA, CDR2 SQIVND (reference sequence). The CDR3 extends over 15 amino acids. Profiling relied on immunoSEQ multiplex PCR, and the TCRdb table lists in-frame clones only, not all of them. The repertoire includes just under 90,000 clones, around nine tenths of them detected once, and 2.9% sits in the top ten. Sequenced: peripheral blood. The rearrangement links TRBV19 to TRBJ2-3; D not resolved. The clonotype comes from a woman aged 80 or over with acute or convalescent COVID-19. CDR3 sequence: CASSILGADTDTQYF. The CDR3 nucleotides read TGTGCCAGTAGTATTCTCGGAGCCGACACAGATACGCAGTATTTT.